Listed below are T cell receptor beta chains from one sample, sequenced in a study of cytotoxic CD8 clonotypes in ibrutinib-treated CLL. Repertoires were generated with immunoSEQ multiplex PCR, while TCRdb's copy carries only in-frame clones and drops some. This sample carries some 160,000 clones, roughly 80% of them seen once, and the ten largest clones take roughly 2%. Sequencing was performed on PBMCs, taken after 12 months of ibrutinib treatment. The receptor source for this set is a human donor with chronic lymphocytic leukemia. Both conserved end residues are part of each CDR3. D genes are given only for firm matches.

D: TRBD2
V: TRBV28
J: TRBJ2-5
DNA: TGTGCCAGCAGCCTAGCGGGGGCCCAAAAAGAGACCCAGTACTTC
CDR3: CASSLAGAQKETQYF

D: TRBD1
V: TRBV28
J: TRBJ1-1
DNA: TGTGCCAGCAGTTTATGGACGAGCCGGGACAGGGGCTTGTTTTCGTCAACTGAAGCTTTCTTT
CDR3: CASSLWTSRDRGLFSSTEAFF

D: TRBD2
V: TRBV5-6
J: TRBJ2-3
DNA: TGTGCCAGCAGCTTCGGGCGGGGGGGTAGGCAGTATTTT
CDR3: CASSFGRGGRQYF

D: -
V: TRBV19
J: TRBJ2-5
DNA: TGTGCCAGTAGTATAGTGGGCCTCCAAGAGACCCAGTACTTC
CDR3: CASSIVGLQETQYF

D: TRBD1
V: TRBV25-1
J: TRBJ2-2
DNA: TGTGCCAGCAGTGAAGATAACAGGGGGGAGGAAAGGCTGTTTTTT
CDR3: CASSEDNRGEERLFF

D: -
V: TRBV7-2
J: TRBJ2-3
DNA: TGTGCCAGCAGTTTAAGCACAGATACGCAGTATTTT
CDR3: CASSLSTDTQYF

D: -
V: TRBV25-1
J: TRBJ1-4
DNA: TGTGCCAGCAGTCGGGGCTCTGCAACTAATGAAAAACTGTTTTTT
CDR3: CASSRGSATNEKLFF

D: -
V: TRBV5-5
J: TRBJ1-6
DNA: TGTGCCAGCAGCCTACAGAGTCCTAGCTCCTATAATTCACCCCTCCACTTT
CDR3: CASSLQSPSSYNSPLHF

D: -
V: TRBV7-2
J: TRBJ1-6
DNA: TGTGCCAGCAGCTTAGTCCTTAGACCCCTCCACTTT
CDR3: CASSLVLRPLHF

D: -
V: TRBV19
J: TRBJ2-7
DNA: TGTGCCAGTTCCTACAGGGTTAGCTACGAGCAGTACTTC
CDR3: CASSYRVSYEQYF

D: -
V: TRBV18
J: TRBJ1-5
DNA: TGTGCCAGCGCCAAACTCTCGAGCAATCAGCCCCAGCATTTT
CDR3: CASAKLSSNQPQHF

D: -
V: TRBV6-5
J: TRBJ2-7
DNA: TGTGCCAGCACCCGGGGGAGGGGGGCAAACGAGCAGTACTTC
CDR3: CASTRGRGANEQYF

D: -
V: TRBV6-1
J: TRBJ2-6
DNA: TGTGCCAGCACCCCTTGGGCGGCAGGGAAGGACGTCCTGACTTTC
CDR3: CASTPWAAGKDVLTF

D: -
V: TRBV7-2
J: TRBJ2-7
DNA: TGTGCCAGCAGCTTGGGAAGCGGCCGAGGGTTTTACGAGCAGTACTTC
CDR3: CASSLGSGRGFYEQYF

D: TRBD2
V: TRBV7-2
J: TRBJ2-1
DNA: TGTGCCAGCAGCTTCTCGACTAGCGGGGGGGCCTCAGAGCAGTTCTTC
CDR3: CASSFSTSGGASEQFF

D: -
V: TRBV19
J: TRBJ2-6
DNA: TGTGCCAGTAGCCCCTCTGGGGCCAACGTCCTGACTTTC
CDR3: CASSPSGANVLTF

D: -
V: TRBV5-1
J: TRBJ1-1
DNA: TGCGCCAGCAGCACGGGAGCGGAAACCGACAGGTTGAACACTGAAGCTTTCTTT
CDR3: CASSTGAETDRLNTEAFF

D: -
V: TRBV4-2
J: TRBJ2-2
DNA: TGTGCCAGCAGCCAAGGAAGTGCCGGGGAGCTGTTTTTT
CDR3: CASSQGSAGELFF

D: -
V: TRBV5-5
J: TRBJ2-7
DNA: TGTGCCAGCAGCTTATCCCCCCTCCCCCGGACCTACGAGCAGTACTTC
CDR3: CASSLSPLPRTYEQYF

D: TRBD1
V: TRBV29-1
J: TRBJ2-7
DNA: TGCAGCGTTGGAAAGGGACAGAGAACTTTCGAGCAGTACTTC
CDR3: CSVGKGQRTFEQYF

D: -
V: TRBV27
J: TRBJ1-1
DNA: TGTGCCAGCAGTTTCGGGGGCGCGGGGGCTGAAGCTTTCTTT
CDR3: CASSFGGAGAEAFF

D: -
V: TRBV28
J: TRBJ1-5
DNA: TGTGCCAGCAGTTTTGGGGGCGGCGGCCAGCCCCAGCATTTT
CDR3: CASSFGGGGQPQHF